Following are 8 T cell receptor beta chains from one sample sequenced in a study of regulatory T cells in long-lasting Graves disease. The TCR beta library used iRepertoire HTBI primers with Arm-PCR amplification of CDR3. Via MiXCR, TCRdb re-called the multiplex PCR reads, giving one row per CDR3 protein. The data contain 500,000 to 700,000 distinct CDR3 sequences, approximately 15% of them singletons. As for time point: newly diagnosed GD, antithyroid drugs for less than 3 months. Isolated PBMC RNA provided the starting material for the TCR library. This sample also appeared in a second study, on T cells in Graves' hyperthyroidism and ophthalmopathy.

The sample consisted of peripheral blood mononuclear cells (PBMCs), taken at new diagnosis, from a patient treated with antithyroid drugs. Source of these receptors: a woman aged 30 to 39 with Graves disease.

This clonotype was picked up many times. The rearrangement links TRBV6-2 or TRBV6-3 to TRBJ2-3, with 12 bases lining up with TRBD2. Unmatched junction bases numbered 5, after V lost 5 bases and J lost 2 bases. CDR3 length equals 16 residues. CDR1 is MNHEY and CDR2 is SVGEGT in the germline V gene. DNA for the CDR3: TGTGCCAGCAGTCGCGGACTAGCGGGGTACACAGATACGCAGTATTTT. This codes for CASSRGLAGYTDTQYF.

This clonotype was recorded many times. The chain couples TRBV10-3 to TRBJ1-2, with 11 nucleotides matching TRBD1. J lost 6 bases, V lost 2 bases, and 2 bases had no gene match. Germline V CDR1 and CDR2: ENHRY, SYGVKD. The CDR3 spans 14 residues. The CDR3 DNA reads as TGTGCCATCAGTGAGAGGACAGGGGGCGATGGCTACACCTTC. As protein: CAISERTGGDGYTF.

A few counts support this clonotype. The DNA for the CDR3 is TGCGCCAGCAGCCTTCCCGCGGGAGCCGTAGCAGATACGCAGTATTTT. This sequence encodes CASSLPAGAVADTQYF. V usage is TRBV5-1 and J usage is TRBJ2-3; 7 nucleotides match TRBD2. This CDR3 contains 16 residues. J lost 4 bases, V lost 4 bases, and 12 bases had no gene match. CDR1 is SGHRS and CDR2 is YFSETQ in the germline V gene.

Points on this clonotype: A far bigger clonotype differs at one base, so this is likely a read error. The CDR3 nucleotides read TGTGCCAGCAGTTTGAGTAGCGGCCTCTCTTACGAGCAGTTCTTC. It translates to CASSLSSGLSYEQFF. The rearrangement joins TRBV28 to TRBJ2-1, with a weak D call TRBD2 (6 bases). CDR1 is MDHEN, CDR2 SYDVKM, per germline. Trimming cost V 3 bases and J 10 bases, with 19 bases left between them. The CDR3 is made up of 15 amino acids.

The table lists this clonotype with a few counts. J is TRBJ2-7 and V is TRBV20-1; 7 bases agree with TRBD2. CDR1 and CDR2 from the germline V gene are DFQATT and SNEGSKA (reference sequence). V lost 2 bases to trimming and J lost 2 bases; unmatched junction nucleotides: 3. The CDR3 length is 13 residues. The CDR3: CSARLAETYEQYF. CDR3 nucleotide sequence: TGCAGTGCTAGACTAGCGGAAACCTACGAGCAGTACTTC.

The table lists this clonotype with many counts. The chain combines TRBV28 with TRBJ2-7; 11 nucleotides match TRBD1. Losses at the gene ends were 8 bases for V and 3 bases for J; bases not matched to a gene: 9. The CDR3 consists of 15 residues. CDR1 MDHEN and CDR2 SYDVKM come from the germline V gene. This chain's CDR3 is CASGGRTGGIYEQYF. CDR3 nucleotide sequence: TGTGCCAGCGGGGGGAGGACAGGGGGCATCTACGAGCAGTACTTC.

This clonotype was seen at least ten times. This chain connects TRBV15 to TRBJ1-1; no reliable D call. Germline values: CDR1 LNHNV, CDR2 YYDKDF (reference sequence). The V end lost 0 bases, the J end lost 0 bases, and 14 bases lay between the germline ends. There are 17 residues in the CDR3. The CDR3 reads CATSRDLWRQLNTEAFF. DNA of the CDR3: TGTGCCACCAGCAGAGATCTCTGGCGTCAGTTGAACACTGAAGCTTTCTTT.

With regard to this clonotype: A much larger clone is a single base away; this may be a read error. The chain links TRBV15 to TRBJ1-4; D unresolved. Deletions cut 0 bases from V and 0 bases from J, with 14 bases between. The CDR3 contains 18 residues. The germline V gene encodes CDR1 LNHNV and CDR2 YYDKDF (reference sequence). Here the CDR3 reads CATSRDPDAFATNEKLFF. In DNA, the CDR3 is TGTGCCACCAGCAGAGATCCCGACGCGTTTGCAACTAATGAAAAACTGTTTTTT.